These T cell receptor beta chains were read from a single sample in a study of cytomegalovirus exposure and HLA in healthy donors. Using immunoSEQ multiplex PCR, the repertoire was profiled, and TCRdb retains in-frame clones only, with some absent. The table includes roughly 200,000 clones, 86% detected once. The specimen was PBMCs. The receptor set was obtained from a young woman in good health and CMV-seronegative. Each CDR3 is given with its conserved first and last residue. The D gene is left open where the match is weak. A row's size may be missing; if present it is once, few, many or a size class.

size: -; V: TRBV29-1; D: -; J: TRBJ2-1; DNA: TGCAGCGCCCCGGTCGTGAGGTCCTACAATGAGCAGTTCTTC; CDR3: CSAPVVRSYNEQFF
size: -; V: TRBV7-8; D: -; J: TRBJ2-1; DNA: TGTGCCAGCAGCCCTTTTATTGCGAGCTCCTACAATGAGCAGTTCTTC; CDR3: CASSPFIASSYNEQFF
size: -; V: TRBV5-1; D: -; J: TRBJ2-3; DNA: TGCGCCAGCAGCTTGGAAGGCGGAACCACAGATACGCAGTATTTT; CDR3: CASSLEGGTTDTQYF
size: -; V: TRBV18; D: -; J: TRBJ1-1; DNA: TGTGCCAGCTCACCGAGTGGGGGCCACTCTGAAGCTTTCTTT; CDR3: CASSPSGGHSEAFF
size: -; V: TRBV30; D: -; J: TRBJ2-7; DNA: TGTGCCTGGACACGGGATTCCTACGAGCAGTACTTC; CDR3: CAWTRDSYEQYF
size: -; V: TRBV28; D: -; J: TRBJ2-3; DNA: TGTGCCAGCAGTTCCTTACTAGCACTCACAGATACGCAGTATTTT; CDR3: CASSSLLALTDTQYF
size: few; V: TRBV6-1; D: -; J: TRBJ2-1; DNA: TGTGCCGGTGCTGTATGGGGGCTGAGTAATGAGCAGTTCTTC; CDR3: CAGAVWGLSNEQFF
size: -; V: TRBV5-1; D: TRBD2; J: TRBJ2-3; DNA: TGCGCTAGCAGCTGGACTAGCGGAACAGATACGCAGTATTTT; CDR3: CASSWTSGTDTQYF
size: once; V: TRBV11-2; D: -; J: TRBJ1-1; DNA: TGTGCCAGCAGCTCGCGGGGGGGAGGGATTAGCACTGAAGCTTTCTTT; CDR3: CASSSRGGGISTEAFF
size: -; V: TRBV28; D: -; J: TRBJ1-5; DNA: TGTGCCAGCAGCCCCCTCCCCCCGGGTTTAGGACAGCCCCAGCATTTT; CDR3: CASSPLPPGLGQPQHF
size: -; V: TRBV27; D: -; J: TRBJ1-3; DNA: TGTGCCAGCAGTTTATCCGGGACAAGGAACACCATATATTTT; CDR3: CASSLSGTRNTIYF
size: -; V: TRBV27; D: -; J: TRBJ2-7; DNA: TGTGCCAGCAGTTTGTCAGGGCCCGGCGAGCAGTACTTC; CDR3: CASSLSGPGEQYF
size: -; V: TRBV10-3; D: TRBD1; J: TRBJ2-7; DNA: TGTGCCATCAGTCTGGGACAGGGCGAGCAGTACTTC; CDR3: CAISLGQGEQYF
size: -; V: TRBV7-9; D: -; J: TRBJ2-7; DNA: TGTGCCAGCAGCTACTCTCGGGAGCCTTACGAGCAGTACTTC; CDR3: CASSYSREPYEQYF
size: -; V: TRBV9; D: -; J: TRBJ1-1; DNA: TGTGCCAGCAGCGTAAGGGGCCAAAACACTGAAGCTTTCTTT; CDR3: CASSVRGQNTEAFF
size: -; V: TRBV5-6; D: TRBD1; J: TRBJ2-1; DNA: TGTGCCAGCAGCTGGGGCTCAGGGGGCGGTTGGGATGAGCAGTTCTTC; CDR3: CASSWGSGGGWDEQFF
size: -; V: TRBV4-2; D: TRBD2; J: TRBJ2-3; DNA: TGTGCCAGCAGCCAAGGCGGGGGTCCGGGGGTCACAGATACGCAGTATTTT; CDR3: CASSQGGGPGVTDTQYF
size: -; V: TRBV28; D: TRBD2; J: TRBJ2-7; DNA: TGTGCCAGCAGTTTGGAGGCGGGAGACTCCTACGAGCAGTACTTC; CDR3: CASSLEAGDSYEQYF
size: -; V: TRBV5-6; D: -; J: TRBJ2-7; DNA: TGTGCCAGCAGGGATCGTCCGGGACTCTCATCCTACGAGCAGTACTTC; CDR3: CASRDRPGLSSYEQYF
size: few; V: TRBV5-1; D: TRBD2; J: TRBJ2-1; DNA: TGCGCCAGCAGCTTGGGAGGGAGGGCCCTCGATGAGCAGTTCTTC; CDR3: CASSLGGRALDEQFF
size: -; V: TRBV5-1; D: TRBD1; J: TRBJ2-7; DNA: TGCGCCAGCAGCTTGGGCACAGGGGGTTCAAACGAGCAGTACTTC; CDR3: CASSLGTGGSNEQYF
size: -; V: TRBV5-1; D: TRBD1; J: TRBJ1-1; DNA: TGCGCCAGCAGCTTGAGGACAGGGGAGAACACTGAAGCTTTCTTT; CDR3: CASSLRTGENTEAFF
size: -; V: TRBV10-3; D: -; J: TRBJ2-6; DNA: TGTGCCATCAGGTCCGACAGAGCTGCCAACGTCCTGACTTTC; CDR3: CAIRSDRAANVLTF
size: -; V: TRBV19; D: -; J: TRBJ1-2; DNA: TGTGCCAGTGGCGGGGACAACTATGGCTACACCTTC; CDR3: CASGGDNYGYTF
size: -; V: TRBV2; D: -; J: TRBJ2-6; DNA: TGTGCCAGCACTATAGAAGTGAGCTCTGGGGCCAACGTCCTGACTTTC; CDR3: CASTIEVSSGANVLTF
size: -; V: TRBV19; D: TRBD2; J: TRBJ2-1; DNA: TGTGCCAGTAGTATCGAATCGGGGGGAGTCAATGAGCAGTTCTTC; CDR3: CASSIESGGVNEQFF
size: few; V: TRBV19; D: -; J: TRBJ1-4; DNA: TGTGCCAGTACCCCCGGTGGGGGGTTTGATGAAAAACTGTTTTTT; CDR3: CASTPGGGFDEKLFF
size: -; V: TRBV19; D: -; J: TRBJ1-1; DNA: TGTGCCAGTAGTCTTAGGGGGATGAACACTGAAGCTTTCTTT; CDR3: CASSLRGMNTEAFF
size: -; V: TRBV5-4; D: TRBD2; J: TRBJ2-1; DNA: TGTGCCAGCAGCTTTGGGAGCGGGGGGCCATACAATGAGCAGTTCTTC; CDR3: CASSFGSGGPYNEQFF
size: -; V: TRBV4-1; D: -; J: TRBJ1-4; DNA: TGCGCCAGCAGCCAAGAGAGGGGAGGGGGGAGCGAGAATGAAAAACTGTTTTTT; CDR3: CASSQERGGGSENEKLFF
size: -; V: TRBV19; D: TRBD1; J: TRBJ1-5; DNA: TGTGCCAGTAGTATCTGGGACAGTAGCAATCAGCCCCAGCATTTT; CDR3: CASSIWDSSNQPQHF
size: -; V: TRBV5-1; D: -; J: TRBJ1-1; DNA: TGCGCCAGCAGCTTAGACAGCATGAACACTGAAGCTTTCTTT; CDR3: CASSLDSMNTEAFF
size: -; V: TRBV9; D: -; J: TRBJ2-5; DNA: TGTGCCAGCAGCGAACGGGGAGCAGAAGAGACCCAGTACTTC; CDR3: CASSERGAEETQYF
size: -; V: TRBV4-1; D: -; J: TRBJ2-1; DNA: TGCGCCAGCAGCCAAGGCCCGACTTTGGCTATATATGAGCAGTTCTTC; CDR3: CASSQGPTLAIYEQFF
size: -; V: TRBV28; D: TRBD2; J: TRBJ2-1; DNA: TGTGCCAGCAGTTTGGTAGCGGGAGTCGATGAGCAGTTCTTC; CDR3: CASSLVAGVDEQFF
size: -; V: TRBV4-1; D: -; J: TRBJ2-7; DNA: TGCGCCAGCAGCCAAGCGATCACAGGGATTGACGAGCAGTACTTC; CDR3: CASSQAITGIDEQYF
size: -; V: TRBV28; D: TRBD2; J: TRBJ2-1; DNA: TGTGCCAGCAGCCCACAGCGGGGGGAGGACAATGAGCAGTTCTTC; CDR3: CASSPQRGEDNEQFF
size: -; V: TRBV19; D: -; J: TRBJ2-5; DNA: TGTGCCAGTAGTTCCCTCGGGAGGGGGCGGGGGACCCAGTACTTC; CDR3: CASSSLGRGRGTQYF
size: few; V: TRBV28; D: TRBD1; J: TRBJ2-5; DNA: TGTGCCAGCAGTGTTGGGACAGGGAGATGGGGGGAGACCCAGTACTTC; CDR3: CASSVGTGRWGETQYF
size: -; V: TRBV5-1; D: -; J: TRBJ2-7; DNA: TGCGCCAGCAGCGGGGGGGGCCCCTACGAGCAGTACTTC; CDR3: CASSGGGPYEQYF
size: -; V: TRBV2; D: -; J: TRBJ1-2; DNA: TGTGCCAGCAGTGTACTTACGGGGGGCTATGGCTACACCTTC; CDR3: CASSVLTGGYGYTF
size: -; V: TRBV29-1; D: TRBD1; J: TRBJ2-1; DNA: TGCAGCGTTGCCGGGACAGGGAACAATGAGCAGTTCTTC; CDR3: CSVAGTGNNEQFF
size: -; V: TRBV5-4; D: -; J: TRBJ2-7; DNA: TGTGCCAGCAGCTTGCTAAGAGACTCCTACGAGCAGTACTTC; CDR3: CASSLLRDSYEQYF
size: -; V: TRBV7-9; D: TRBD1; J: TRBJ1-4; DNA: TGTGCCAGCAGCGGGGGACAGGACGGCCATGAAAAACTGTTTTTT; CDR3: CASSGGQDGHEKLFF
size: -; V: TRBV7-6; D: -; J: TRBJ2-1; DNA: TGTGCCAGCAGCTTAGAAGTAGGGGGGGAATCCTACAATGAGCAGTTCTTC; CDR3: CASSLEVGGESYNEQFF
size: -; V: TRBV28; D: TRBD2; J: TRBJ2-3; DNA: TGTGCCAGCAGTTTATCCGCTAGCGGGTCCACAGATACGCAGTATTTT; CDR3: CASSLSASGSTDTQYF
size: -; V: TRBV19; D: -; J: TRBJ2-5; DNA: TGTGCCAGTAGTATAGATCTCGAAGAGACCCAGTACTTC; CDR3: CASSIDLEETQYF
size: -; V: TRBV9; D: -; J: TRBJ2-5; DNA: TGTGCCAGCAGCGTAGCGGACCAAGAGACCCAGTACTTC; CDR3: CASSVADQETQYF
size: once; V: TRBV10-3; D: TRBD1; J: TRBJ1-3; DNA: TGTGCCATCAGCAATACAGGGGTCTCTGGAAACACCATATATTTT; CDR3: CAISNTGVSGNTIYF
size: -; V: TRBV5-1; D: TRBD1; J: TRBJ2-5; DNA: TGCGCCAGCAGCTGGGCCGGGACAGGGGGCCAAGAGACCCAGTACTTC; CDR3: CASSWAGTGGQETQYF
size: -; V: TRBV5-8; D: TRBD2; J: TRBJ2-1; DNA: TGTGCCAGCAGCTTACTCCGCCTAACTAGCGGGAGCTACAATGAGCAGTTCTTC; CDR3: CASSLLRLTSGSYNEQFF
size: -; V: TRBV10-1; D: -; J: TRBJ2-1; DNA: TGCGCCAGCAGCCCCCGTCCGGGCAATGAGCAGTTCTTC; CDR3: CASSPRPGNEQFF
size: -; V: TRBV5-1; D: -; J: TRBJ2-1; DNA: TGCGCCAGCAGCTTGGCTATCCGGGGAAGTTCCTACAATGAGCAGTTCTTC; CDR3: CASSLAIRGSSYNEQFF
size: -; V: TRBV30; D: -; J: TRBJ2-1; DNA: TGTGCCTGGAGTGCCTCATCCCAGGGCGAGCAGTTCTTC; CDR3: CAWSASSQGEQFF
size: -; V: TRBV10-3; D: -; J: TRBJ2-3; DNA: TGTGCCATCAGTGAGGGACAGTCCCTCACAGATACGCAGTATTTT; CDR3: CAISEGQSLTDTQYF